The 13 T cell receptor beta chains below all came from one sample that was sequenced in a study of blood T cell repertoires in COVID-19. Clones were read by immunoSEQ multiplex PCR, and TCRdb kept only the in-frame ones, dropping some. The sample shows under 200,000 clones, 75% to 85% of them seen only once. The sample comprised peripheral blood. Source of these receptors: a woman aged 60-75 years with COVID-19, enrolled during active disease.

This clone came up once. This chain connects TRBV5-4 to TRBJ2-1, with 7 bases aligning to TRBD2. Germline V gene data show CDR1 as SGHNT and CDR2 as YYREEE (reference sequence). This CDR3 is 15 amino acids long. After removal of 3 bases from V and 7 bases from J, the junction contained 10 bases not matched to a gene. CDR3 nucleotides: TGTGCCAGCAGCTCCGCGGGAGAACTGGGGAATGAGCAGTTCTTC. Protein product: CASSSAGELGNEQFF.

The chain has TRBV27 and TRBJ2-1; 10 bases agree with TRBD2. The junction had 5 bases not matched to a gene; V was cut back by 2 bases and J by 10 bases. The CDR3 is 14 amino acids. The germline V gene has CDR1 MNHEY and CDR2 SMNVEV (reference sequence). CDR3 sequence reads: CASSLGLAVGEQFF. DNA of the CDR3: TGTGCCAGCAGTTTAGGACTAGCGGTTGGGGAGCAGTTCTTC.

The chain's CDR3 is CASSETRVEQYV. The DNA for the CDR3 is TGTGCCAGCAGTGAAACCAGGGTCGAGCAGTACGTC. The chain uses TRBV6-1 and TRBJ2-7; a possible D gene is TRBD1 (5 bases). The CDR3 length is 12 residues. The V gene's germline CDR1 is MNHNS and CDR2 SASEGT. V was clipped by 2 bases and J by 6 bases, with 8 bases between them.

The chain recombines TRBV16 with TRBJ1-5; perhaps TRBD1 as D (6 bases). Germline V gene data show CDR1 as KGHSY and CDR2 as FQNENV. Trimming stripped 4 bases from V and 0 bases from J, with 16 bases between. The CDR3 consists of 17 residues. As DNA, the CDR3 is TGTGCCAGCAGCCCTGAAGGGACACTTTATAGCAATCAGCCCCAGCATTTT. Translation: CASSPEGTLYSNQPQHF.

CDR3 nucleotide sequence: TGTGCCAGCTCCCCAGAGGGGGAGGGTAATGAAAAACTGTTTTTT. Encoded protein: CASSPEGEGNEKLFF. The chain couples TRBV18 to TRBJ1-4; tentatively, D is TRBD1 (6 bases). The CDR3 runs 15 residues. Germline V gene sequence: CDR1 KGHSH, CDR2 LQKENI. The V end lost 6 bases, the J end lost 4 bases, and 15 bases lay between the germline ends.

The chain recombines TRBV29-1 with TRBJ2-1; the D is unclear. The CDR3 runs 11 residues. The germline V gene has CDR1 SQVTM and CDR2 ANQGSEA. Trimming took off 2 bases at V and 5 bases at J, with 4 bases between the two ends. CDR3: CSVEQNNEQFF. CDR3 nucleotide sequence: TGCAGCGTTGAACAGAACAATGAGCAGTTCTTC.

The rearrangement uses TRBV5-8 and TRBJ1-1, with 12 bases matching TRBD1. CDR3 size: 15 residues. J lost 5 bases, V lost 3 bases, and 5 bases had no gene match. Germline CDR1 SGHTS, CDR2 YDEGEE. This CDR3 is CASSSRDRGRTEAFF. The CDR3 nucleotides are TGTGCCAGCAGCTCGAGGGACAGGGGGCGAACTGAAGCTTTCTTT.

This clone was observed a single time. The CDR3 DNA is TGTGCCAGCAGCTTAGCAGCGAGAAATGAGCAGTTCTTC. Translated, it gives CASSLAARNEQFF. The chain joins TRBV11-2 to TRBJ2-1; D unresolved. Germline loops: CDR1 SGHAT, CDR2 FQNNGV. V shed 1 base and J shed 7 bases, with 8 bases lying between them. The CDR3 totals 13 residues.

The J gene is TRBJ1-4, the V gene TRBV28; 8 bases align to TRBD1. The J segment lost 4 bases and the V segment lost 6 bases, leaving 13 bases of the junction unmatched. The CDR3 spans 17 residues. In germline, CDR1 is MDHEN, CDR2 SYDVKM. The CDR3 protein is CASSSTGAPQGNEKLFF. In DNA form, the CDR3 reads TGTGCCAGCAGCTCGACAGGGGCGCCGCAGGGTAATGAAAAACTGTTTTTT.

This clone was found a few times. This chain connects TRBV5-8 to TRBJ2-1; 9 bases match TRBD1. CDR3 length equals 15 residues. V trimming: 4 bases; J trimming: 4 bases; junction bases outside the gene matches: 6. Germline V lookup: CDR1 SGHTS, CDR2 YDEGEE. CDR3: CASSREQGAYNEQFF. The DNA of the CDR3 is TGTGCCAGCAGCCGCGAACAGGGGGCTTACAATGAGCAGTTCTTC.

The chain couples TRBV2 to TRBJ1-3, with D possibly being TRBD1 (5 bases). The CDR3 has 15 residues. Per the germline V gene, CDR1 is SNHLY and CDR2 is FYNNEI. V gave up 8 bases and J gave up 0 bases, with 14 bases separating them. DNA of the CDR3: TGTGCCAGCGTCCTGGGACTGACCTCTGGAAACACCATATATTTT. Translated, it gives CASVLGLTSGNTIYF.

The chain recombines TRBV5-1 with TRBJ1-2, with D hard to call. Germline V gene lookup returns CDR1 SGHRS and CDR2 YFSETQ. This CDR3 is 15 amino acids long. Between the trimmed V and J ends, which lost 0 bases and 2 bases, there was a span of 11 bases. The CDR3, as DNA: TGCGCCAGCAGCTTGGCCGAGGGCAGGAACTATGGCTACACCTTC. Its protein product is CASSLAEGRNYGYTF.

The J gene is TRBJ1-2, the V gene TRBV5-1, with a possible D match to TRBD1 (6 bases). Germline CDR1 and CDR2: SGHRS and YFSETQ. V was cut by 0 bases and J by 8 bases, with 14 bases left in between. The CDR3 contains 14 residues. The CDR3 DNA is TGCGCCAGCAGCTTGGGCTACAGGGTAGAGGGCTACACCTTC. This encodes CASSLGYRVEGYTF.